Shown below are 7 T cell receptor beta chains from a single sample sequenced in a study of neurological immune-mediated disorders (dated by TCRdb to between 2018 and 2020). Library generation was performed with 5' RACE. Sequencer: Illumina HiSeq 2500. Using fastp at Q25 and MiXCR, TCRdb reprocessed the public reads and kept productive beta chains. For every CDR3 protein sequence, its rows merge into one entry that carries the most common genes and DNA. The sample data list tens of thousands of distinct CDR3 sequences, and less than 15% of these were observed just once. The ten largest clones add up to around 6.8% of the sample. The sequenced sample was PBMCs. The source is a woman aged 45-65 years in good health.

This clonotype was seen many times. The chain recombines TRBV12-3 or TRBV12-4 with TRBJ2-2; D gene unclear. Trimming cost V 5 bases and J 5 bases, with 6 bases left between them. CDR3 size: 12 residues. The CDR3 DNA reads TGTGCCAGCAGTCTACTGACCGGGGAGCTGTTTTTT. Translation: CASSLLTGELFF.

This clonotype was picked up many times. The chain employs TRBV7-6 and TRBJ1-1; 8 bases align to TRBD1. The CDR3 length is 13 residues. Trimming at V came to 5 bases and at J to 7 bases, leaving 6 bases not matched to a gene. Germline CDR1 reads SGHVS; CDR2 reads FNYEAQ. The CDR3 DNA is TGTGCCAGCAGCCCGACAGGGGCGGTTGAAGCTTTCTTT. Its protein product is CASSPTGAVEAFF. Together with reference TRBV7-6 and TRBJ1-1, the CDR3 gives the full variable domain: GAGVSQSPRYKVTKRGQDVALRCDPISGHVSLYWYRQALGQGPEFLTYFNYEAQQDKSGLPNDRFSAERPEGSISTLTIQRTEQRDSAMYRCASSPTGAVEAFFGQGTRLTVV.

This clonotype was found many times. This CDR3 is CASSLRQGGGLWDTQYF. CDR3 in DNA: TGTGCCAGCAGCTTACGACAGGGGGGTGGTCTATGGGATACGCAGTATTTT. The V call is TRBV9, the J call TRBJ2-3, with TRBD1 identical over 9 bases. CDR1 is SGDLS and CDR2 is YYNGEE in the germline V gene. Germline trimming cut 4 bases from V and 6 bases from J; bases unmatched to any gene: 15. The CDR3 is 17 amino acids.

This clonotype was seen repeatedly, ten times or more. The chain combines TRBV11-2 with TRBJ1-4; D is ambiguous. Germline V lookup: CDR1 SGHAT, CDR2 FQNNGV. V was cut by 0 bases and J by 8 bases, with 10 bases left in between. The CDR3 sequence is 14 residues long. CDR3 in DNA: TGTGCCAGCAGCTTAGATCTGGTCTTAGAAAAACTGTTTTTT. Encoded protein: CASSLDLVLEKLFF. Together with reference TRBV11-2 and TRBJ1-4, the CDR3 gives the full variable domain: EAGVAQSPRYKIIEKRQSVAFWCNPISGHATLYWYQQILGQGPKLLIQFQNNGVVDDSQLPKDRFSAERLKGVDSTLKIQPAKLEDSAVYLCASSLDLVLEKLFFGSGTQLSVL.

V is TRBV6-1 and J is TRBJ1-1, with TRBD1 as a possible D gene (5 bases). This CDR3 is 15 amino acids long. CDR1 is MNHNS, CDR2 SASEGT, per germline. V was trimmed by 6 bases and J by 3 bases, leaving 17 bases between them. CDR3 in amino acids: CASSVLGGGDTEAFF. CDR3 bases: TGTGCCAGCAGCGTCCTGGGGGGGGGAGACACTGAAGCTTTCTTT.

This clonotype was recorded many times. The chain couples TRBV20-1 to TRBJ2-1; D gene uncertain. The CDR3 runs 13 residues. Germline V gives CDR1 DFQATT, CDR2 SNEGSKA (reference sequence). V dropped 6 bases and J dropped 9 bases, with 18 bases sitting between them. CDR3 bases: TGCAGTGCCCCATCTGGTGCTTCTGGTGAGCAGTTCTTC. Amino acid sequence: CSAPSGASGEQFF.

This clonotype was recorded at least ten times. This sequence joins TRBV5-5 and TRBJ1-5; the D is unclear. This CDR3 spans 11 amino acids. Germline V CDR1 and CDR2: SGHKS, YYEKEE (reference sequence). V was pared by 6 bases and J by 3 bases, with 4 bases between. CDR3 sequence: CASKDNQPQHF. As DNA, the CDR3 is TGTGCCAGCAAGGACAATCAGCCCCAGCATTTT. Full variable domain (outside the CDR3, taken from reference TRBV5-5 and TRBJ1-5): DAGVTQSPTHLIKTRGQQVTLRCSPISGHKSVSWYQQVLGQGPQFIFQYYEKEERGRGNFPDRFSARQFPNYSSELNVNALLLGDSALYLCASKDNQPQHFGDGTRLSIL.